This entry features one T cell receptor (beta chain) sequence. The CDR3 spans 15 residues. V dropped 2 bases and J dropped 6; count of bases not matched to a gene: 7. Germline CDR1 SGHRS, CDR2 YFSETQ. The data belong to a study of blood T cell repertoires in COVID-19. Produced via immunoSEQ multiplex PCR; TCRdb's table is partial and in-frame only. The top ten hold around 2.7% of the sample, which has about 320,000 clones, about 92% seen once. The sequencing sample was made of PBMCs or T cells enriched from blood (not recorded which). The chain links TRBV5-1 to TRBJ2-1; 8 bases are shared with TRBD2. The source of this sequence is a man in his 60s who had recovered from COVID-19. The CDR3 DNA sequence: TGCGCCAGCAGCTTAGCTAGCGGGCCCCCCAATGAGCAGTTCTTC. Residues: CASSLASGPPNEQFF.